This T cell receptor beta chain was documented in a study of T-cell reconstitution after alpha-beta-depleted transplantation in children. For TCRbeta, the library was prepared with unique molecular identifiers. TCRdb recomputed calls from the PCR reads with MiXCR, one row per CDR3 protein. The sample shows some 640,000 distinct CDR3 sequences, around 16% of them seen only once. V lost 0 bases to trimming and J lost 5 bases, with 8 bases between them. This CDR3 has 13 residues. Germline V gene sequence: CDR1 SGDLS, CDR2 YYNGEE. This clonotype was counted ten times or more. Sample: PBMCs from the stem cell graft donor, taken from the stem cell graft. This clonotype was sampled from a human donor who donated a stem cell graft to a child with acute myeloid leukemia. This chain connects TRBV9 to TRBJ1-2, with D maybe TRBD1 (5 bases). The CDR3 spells CASSVERGYGYTF. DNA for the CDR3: TGTGCCAGCAGCGTAGAGAGGGGTTATGGCTACACCTTC.